The 11 T cell receptor beta chains reported below all come from one sample, sequenced in a study of T cell repertoires in cytomegalovirus infection. TCRdb passed the reads through MiXCR, listing each CDR3 protein once. The data show some 680,000 distinct CDR3 sequences, with approximately 40% seen just once and under 3% held by the top ten. The sequenced sample was PBMCs. Source of these receptors: a human donor in good health (CMV status not recorded). Some clones in this sample may be carry-over from other donors' samples.

This clonotype showed up just once. The V gene is TRBV28, the J gene TRBJ2-5; no firm D call. V lost 3 bases and J 2 bases, leaving 7 bases between the germline ends. There are 13 residues in the CDR3. Looked up from germline, CDR1 is MDHEN and CDR2 is SYDVKM. CDR3 bases: TGTGCCAGCAGTTTTAAGTTTCAAGAGACCCAGTACTTC. This codes for CASSFKFQETQYF.

The V and J genes are TRBV2 and TRBJ1-4; unclear D gene. CDR3 length equals 14 residues. The germline gives CDR1 SNHLY, CDR2 FYNNEI. V lost 7 bases, J lost 8 bases, and 17 bases lay in between. CDR3 residues: CASNARAGGEKLFF. The CDR3 region has the DNA TGTGCCAGCAATGCGAGGGCAGGTGGCGAAAAACTGTTTTTT.

Note on this clonotype: Possible read error: a much larger clone is one base away. The chain recombines TRBV7-2 with TRBJ1-4, with no clear D. This CDR3 has 15 amino acids. From germline, CDR1 is SGHTA and CDR2 FQGNSA. The CDR3 sequence is CSSSSRWEANEKLFF. The CDR3 coding sequence is TGTTCCAGCAGCTCGCGGTGGGAGGCTAATGAAAAACTGTTTTTT. Variable domain in full (rest from reference TRBV7-2 and TRBJ1-4): GAGVSQSPSNKVTEKGKDVELRCDPISGHTALYWYRQSLGQGLEFLIYFQGNSAPDKSGLPSDRFSAERTGGSVSTLTIQRTQQEDSAVYLCSSSSRWEANEKLFFGSGTQLSVL.

This clonotype occurred many times. The CDR3 nucleotides read TGTGCCAGCAGCCCCCGAGGGGGGAACACTGAAGCTTTCTTT. It codes for CASSPRGGNTEAFF. The J gene is TRBJ1-1, the V gene TRBV18; D might be TRBD1 (6 bases). The V gene's germline CDR1 is KGHSH and CDR2 LQKENI. This CDR3 region has 14 residues. With 8 bases removed from V and 1 base from J, the gap between germline ends came to 14 bases.

This clonotype appeared once. At one boundary the junction diverges from the germline segment, which might be a read error. This chain links TRBV7-9 with TRBJ2-2; TRBD2 is a possible D gene (5 bases). The germline V gene encodes CDR1 SEHNR and CDR2 FQNEAQ (reference sequence). The CDR3 has 16 amino acids. Here the CDR3 reads CASSLGGRVNTGERFF. The CDR3 DNA follows: TGTGCCAGCAGCTTAGGGGGAAGGGTGAACACCGGGGAGCGGTTTTTT.

The rearrangement joins TRBV6-1 to TRBJ1-6, with a weak D call TRBD1 (5 bases). Germline assignment: CDR1 MNHNS and CDR2 SASEGT. V lost 6 bases and J lost 7, with 10 bases in between. CDR3 length: 13 residues. CDR3 DNA: TGTGCCAGCAGGGGGTGGGACAATTCACCCCTCCACTTT. As protein: CASRGWDNSPLHF.

This sequence joins TRBV28 and TRBJ2-7; 12 bases line up with TRBD2. This CDR3 is 16 amino acids long. The J segment lost 5 bases and the V segment lost 6 bases, leaving 11 bases of the junction unmatched. From germline, CDR1 is MDHEN and CDR2 SYDVKM. The CDR3 DNA sequence: TGTGCCAGCAGCATCTATTCTAGCGGGAGGGCCCACGAGCAGTACTTC. Translation gives CASSIYSSGRAHEQYF.

The chain is built from TRBV28 and TRBJ2-1, with D maybe TRBD2 (5 bases). Germline V CDR1 and CDR2: MDHEN, SYDVKM. With 4 bases removed from V and 0 bases from J, the gap between germline ends came to 13 bases. The CDR3 consists of 16 residues. CDR3: CASSSWTESSYNEQFF. The CDR3 DNA reads as TGTGCCAGCAGTTCATGGACTGAAAGCTCCTACAATGAGCAGTTCTTC.

The chain has TRBV6-1 and TRBJ1-2; TRBD1 matches at 9 bases. Per the germline V gene, CDR1 is MNHNS and CDR2 is SASEGT. The CDR3 length is 13 residues. Trimming took 3 bases from V and 8 from J; bases not matched to a gene: 4. The CDR3 region is CASSEGQGEGYTF. DNA of the CDR3: TGTGCCAGCAGTGAGGGACAGGGCGAAGGCTACACCTTC.

Points on this clonotype: A much bigger clone sits one base away, suggesting this may be a read error. This rearrangement joins TRBV7-2 to TRBJ1-1, with D tentatively TRBD1 (5 bases). Trimming pared 5 bases from V and 6 bases from J, leaving 19 bases between. Germline values: CDR1 SGHTA, CDR2 FQGNSA. The CDR3 covers 15 residues. CDR3 loop: CASSPNRIGNPEAFF. DNA for the CDR3: TGTGCCAGCAGCCCAAACAGGATCGGTAACCCTGAAGCTTTCTTT.

This chain links TRBV7-3 with TRBJ2-3; 7 bases are a match to TRBD2. In germline, CDR1 is SGHTA, CDR2 FQGTGA. The CDR3 totals 14 residues. Unmatched junction bases numbered 8, after V lost 5 bases and J lost 6 bases. The CDR3 DNA is TGTGCCAGCAGCCCAATGGGGGGGGGGGATACGCAGTATTTT. Protein product: CASSPMGGGDTQYF.